Below, 12 T cell receptor beta chains from the same sample are listed, as sequenced in a study of blood T cell repertoires in COVID-19. Method: immunoSEQ multiplex PCR; TCRdb's copy keeps in-frame clones and lacks some. The profile covers 100,000 or so clones, with 81% appearing a single time and 8% to 10% taken by the ten largest. The sequencing input was peripheral blood. These receptors all come from a woman in her 70s with acute or convalescent COVID-19.

The chain is built from TRBV5-5 and TRBJ1-2; 8 nucleotides agree with TRBD1. J gave up 7 bases and V 1 base, and 9 bases lay outside the gene matches. The CDR3 extends over 15 amino acids. Germline V lookup: CDR1 SGHKS, CDR2 YYEKEE (reference sequence). This CDR3 reads CASSLYWTGYSGYTF. CDR3 nucleotide sequence: TGTGCCAGCAGCTTGTATTGGACAGGGTACAGTGGCTACACCTTC.

The chain has TRBV18 and TRBJ2-5; tentatively, D is TRBD2 (5 bases). The germline gives CDR1 KGHSH, CDR2 LQKENI. V lost 3 bases, J lost 9 bases, and 20 bases lay in between. CDR3 length equals 15 residues. In DNA form, the CDR3 reads TGTGCCAGCTCACCCAAGGGTGGAGGAAATAAGGCCCAGTACTTC. Protein sequence: CASSPKGGGNKAQYF.

CDR3 region: CASSLQAGAGQPQHF. The CDR3 DNA is TGTGCCAGCAGCCTGCAGGCGGGGGCGGGCCAGCCCCAGCATTTT. The V and J genes are TRBV6-2 or TRBV6-3 and TRBJ1-5, with D perhaps TRBD1 (6 bases). CDR1 is MNHEY, CDR2 SVGEGT, per germline. Trimming took 6 bases from V and 7 from J, leaving 19 bases between them. The CDR3 is 15 amino acids.

This chain connects TRBV2 to TRBJ2-5; maybe TRBD2 (5 bases). V was shortened by 2 bases and J by 2 bases, with 9 bases between the two germline ends. The CDR3 is 14 residues long. In germline, CDR1 is SNHLY, CDR2 FYNNEI. The CDR3: CASSESGTQETQYF. For the CDR3, the DNA is TGTGCCAGCAGTGAATCGGGAACACAAGAGACCCAGTACTTC.

The chain employs TRBV19 and TRBJ1-5; D possibly corresponds to TRBD1 (5 bases). Trimming pared 3 bases from V and 0 bases from J, leaving 9 bases between. The length of the CDR3 is 15 residues. Germline CDR1 is LNHDA and CDR2 is SQIVND (reference sequence). CDR3 nucleotide sequence: TGTGCCAGTAGTATCTGGGGGGTTAGCAATCAGCCCCAGCATTTT. Amino acid sequence: CASSIWGVSNQPQHF.

The CDR3 DNA follows: TGTGCCAGCTCACCAGAGGATAGGAGAAATGAAAAACTGTTTTTT. It codes for CASSPEDRRNEKLFF. J is TRBJ1-4 and V is TRBV18; D gene ambiguous. Germline V CDR1 and CDR2: KGHSH, LQKENI. The CDR3 is 15 residues long. Trimming shortened V by 2 bases and J by 5 bases, and 12 bases separated the two germline ends.

The J gene is TRBJ1-4, the V gene TRBV15; D is possibly TRBD1 (6 bases). Germline V gene lookup returns CDR1 LNHNV and CDR2 YYDKDF (reference sequence). Trimming shortened V by 6 bases and J by 7 bases, and 18 bases separated the two germline ends. The CDR3 runs to 15 residues. CDR3 protein: CATRTRGGLSEKLFF. For the CDR3, the DNA is TGTGCCACCAGAACTAGAGGGGGTTTGAGTGAAAAACTGTTTTTT.

The V gene is TRBV7-2, the J gene TRBJ1-1, with unresolved D. In germline, CDR1 is SGHTA, CDR2 FQGNSA. Between the trimmed V and J ends, which lost 2 bases and 3 bases, there was a span of 7 bases. This CDR3 spans 13 amino acids. Here the CDR3 DNA reads TGTGCCAGCAGCTTAAAGAGAGACACTGAAGCTTTCTTT. Its protein is CASSLKRDTEAFF.

J is TRBJ2-5 and V is TRBV30; the D gene is possibly TRBD2 (5 bases). Germline V gene sequence: CDR1 GTSNPN, CDR2 SVGIG (reference sequence). V was shortened by 4 bases and J by 2 bases, with 14 bases between the two germline ends. CDR3 length: 14 residues. In DNA form, the CDR3 reads TGTGCCTGGACACAAGGGTGGAGGCAAGAGACCCAGTACTTC. It codes for CAWTQGWRQETQYF.

This clone was seen a few times. The gene calls are TRBV27 and TRBJ1-5; 7 bases fit TRBD1. Germline CDR1 MNHEY, CDR2 SMNVEV (reference sequence). The CDR3 runs 14 residues. Trimming cost V 6 bases and J 6 bases; bases outside gene matches: 8. The CDR3, as DNA: TGTGCCAGCAGGGCCAGGGGGGAAGGTCAGCCCCAGCATTTT. Its protein is CASRARGEGQPQHF.

This clone occurred once. The chain joins TRBV2 to TRBJ2-1, with 9 bases matching TRBD2. The V and J ends lost 8 bases and 9 bases, in that order; junction bases with no gene match: 8. This CDR3 spans 13 amino acids. Germline V gives CDR1 SNHLY, CDR2 FYNNEI. CDR3 in DNA: TGTGCCAGCGATCTAGCGGGAATTGGTGAGCAGTTCTTC. This translates into CASDLAGIGEQFF.

This chain links TRBV27 with TRBJ1-2; D not certain. CDR3 length: 13 amino acids. V lost 6 bases to trimming and J lost 7 bases, with 15 bases between them. CDR1 and CDR2 (germline): MNHEY, SMNVEV (reference sequence). The CDR3, as DNA: TGTGCCAGCAGCCCTAACGGGGAACCTGGCTACACCTTC. Residues: CASSPNGEPGYTF.